The 18 T cell receptor beta chains listed next were all sequenced from one sample in a study of T cell responses to AZD1222 COVID-19 vaccine. Measured with immunoSEQ multiplex PCR; TCRdb has only the in-frame clones, and not every one. The sample comprises more than 85,000 clones, approximately 90% of which are singletons, and about 3% rests with the top ten. Sequenced here: peripheral blood, sampled on day 0 of AZD1222 vaccination. The receptors derive from an adult in good health.

The chain employs TRBV28 and TRBJ1-6; possible D gene TRBD1, 6 bases. This CDR3 spans 17 amino acids. CDR1 is MDHEN, CDR2 SYDVKM, per germline. Deletions cut 2 bases from V and 7 bases from J, with 18 bases between. The CDR3, as DNA: TGTGCCAGCAGTTTAGGGGTGGGGGCCCCGGGGAATTCACCCCTCCACTTT. Its translation: CASSLGVGAPGNSPLHF.

This chain links TRBV6-2 or TRBV6-3 with TRBJ1-1, with D unresolved. The CDR3 sequence is 14 residues long. V was clipped by 4 bases and J by 1 base, with 10 bases between them. Germline CDR1 is MNHEY and CDR2 is SVGEGT. The CDR3, as DNA: TGTGCCAGCAGTTTAAAGCGGACGAACACTGAAGCTTTCTTT. Translating it yields CASSLKRTNTEAFF.

The CDR3 here is CASSVWVQGSGNTIYF. In DNA form, the CDR3 reads TGTGCCAGCAGTGTTTGGGTTCAGGGGAGCGGAAACACCATATATTTT. The chain carries TRBV2 and TRBJ1-3; possible D gene TRBD1, 6 bases. Trimming removed 4 bases at V and 4 bases at J, with 17 bases between. Looked up from germline, CDR1 is SNHLY and CDR2 is FYNNEI. This CDR3 region has 16 residues. Supplemented by reference TRBV2 and TRBJ1-3, the full variable domain reads EPEVTQTPSHQVTQMGQEVILRCVPISNHLYFYWYRQILGQKVEFLVSFYNNEISEKSEIFDDQFSVERPDGSNFTLKIRSTKLEDSAMYFCASSVWVQGSGNTIYFGEGSWLTVV.

The chain employs TRBV9 and TRBJ2-2; 8 nucleotides agree with TRBD2. There are 17 residues in the CDR3. Trimming removed 1 base from V and 2 bases from J; junction bases left unmatched: 7. Per the germline V gene, CDR1 is SGDLS and CDR2 is YYNGEE. CDR3: CASSVPSGGSNTGELFF. CDR3 DNA: TGTGCCAGCAGCGTACCAAGCGGGGGTTCAAACACCGGGGAGCTGTTTTTT.

In nucleotides, the CDR3 is TGCGCCAGCAGTGGCGGGACAGGGGGGTCGGGCAATCAGCCCCAGCATTTT. Translating it yields CASSGGTGGSGNQPQHF. The rearrangement links TRBV10-2 to TRBJ1-5; 11 positions match TRBD1. Germline V CDR1 and CDR2: WSHSY, SAAADI. J lost 2 bases, V lost 4 bases, and 7 bases had no gene match. This CDR3 has 17 amino acids.

The V gene is TRBV4-2, the J gene TRBJ2-5; D is undetermined. Germline lookup yields CDR1 LGHNA and CDR2 YNFKEQ. The CDR3 runs to 15 residues. Trimming removed 1 base from V and 0 bases from J, with 9 bases in between. The CDR3 sequence is CASSQVESYQETQYF. CDR3 in DNA: TGTGCCAGCAGCCAAGTTGAAAGCTACCAAGAGACCCAGTACTTC.

The CDR3 nucleotides are TGTGCCAGCAGCCAAGTGGCAGGGACGGCGGCACCCCTCCACTTT. Translated: CASSQVAGTAAPLHF. The rearrangement joins TRBV4-2 to TRBJ1-6; D might be TRBD1 (5 bases). V was pared by 1 base and J by 11 bases, with 15 bases between. Looked up from germline, CDR1 is LGHNA and CDR2 is YNFKEQ. CDR3 length: 15 residues.

The chain carries TRBV20-1 and TRBJ2-7, with 7 bases identical to TRBD1. Per germline, CDR1 DFQATT and CDR2 SNEGSKA (reference sequence). The CDR3 is 11 amino acids. Trimming removed 7 bases from V and 2 bases from J; junction bases left unmatched: 2. CDR3 coding DNA: TGCAGTGGACAGGGTCCCTACGAGCAGTACTTC. This codes for CSGQGPYEQYF.

This clone was seen a single time. The chain has TRBV4-2 and TRBJ2-1; 7 bases match TRBD1. Germline loops: CDR1 LGHNA, CDR2 YNFKEQ. The ends lost 1 base at V and 10 bases at J; junction bases unmatched: 10. This CDR3 is built from 15 residues. CDR3 DNA: TGTGCCAGCAGCCAAGCTACAAAGGGGGCGGGCGAGCAGTTCTTC. Its protein is CASSQATKGAGEQFF.

The V and J genes are TRBV10-3 and TRBJ1-1, with D tentatively TRBD1 (5 bases). Between the trimmed V and J ends, which lost 0 bases and 5 bases, there was a span of 10 bases. This CDR3 comprises 14 residues. CDR1 is ENHRY, CDR2 SYGVKD, per germline. The DNA for the CDR3 is TGTGCCATCAGTGAGTCTGGGGGTGAGACTGAAGCTTTCTTT. It specifies CAISESGGETEAFF.

The chain has TRBV7-2 and TRBJ2-5, with D uncertain. The CDR3 runs to 14 residues. Germline assignment: CDR1 SGHTA and CDR2 FQGNSA. Deletions cut 1 base from V and 2 bases from J, with 8 bases between. Here the CDR3 reads CASSLGSYQETQYF. The CDR3 DNA sequence: TGTGCCAGCAGCTTAGGCTCCTATCAAGAGACCCAGTACTTC.

This clone was counted once. The chain joins TRBV7-2 to TRBJ1-6; 10 nucleotides line up with TRBD1. Losses at the gene ends were 1 base for V and 8 bases for J; bases not matched to a gene: 5. This CDR3 is built from 16 residues. Per the germline V gene, CDR1 is SGHTA and CDR2 is FQGNSA. The CDR3 nucleotides read TGTGCCAGCAGCTTAGGTGGGACAGGGGCCTATTCACCCCTCCACTTT. Translation: CASSLGGTGAYSPLHF.

DNA of the CDR3: TGTGCCAGCAGCCCGGCGGGACAGGGATACAATGAGCAGTTCTTC. As protein: CASSPAGQGYNEQFF. The V gene is TRBV7-2, the J gene TRBJ2-1, with TRBD1 matching 9 bases. The CDR3 length is 15 residues. Germline V CDR1 and CDR2: SGHTA, FQGNSA. V lost 5 bases and J lost 4; bases outside the gene matches: 6.

The rearrangement links TRBV11-2 to TRBJ1-1, with D possibly being TRBD1 (5 bases). Per the germline V gene, CDR1 is SGHAT and CDR2 is FQNNGV. Between the trimmed V and J ends, which lost 4 bases and 4 bases, there was a span of 13 bases. This CDR3 comprises 14 residues. The CDR3 spells CASSSLRVGTEAFF. The CDR3 DNA sequence: TGTGCCAGCAGCTCCCTCAGGGTGGGCACTGAAGCTTTCTTT.

This chain uses TRBV5-1 with TRBJ1-2, with 8 bases matching TRBD1. Trimming removed 0 bases from V and 0 bases from J; junction bases left unmatched: 7. This CDR3 has 17 amino acids. Germline CDR1 reads SGHRS; CDR2 reads YFSETQ. In DNA, the CDR3 is TGCGCCAGCAGCTTGGATCGGACAGGGCCGTCTAACTATGGCTACACCTTC. Protein sequence: CASSLDRTGPSNYGYTF.

The rearrangement links TRBV27 to TRBJ1-2, with TRBD1 as a possible D gene (5 bases). The CDR3 is 17 residues long. Trimming shortened V by 0 bases and J by 6 bases, and 20 bases separated the two germline ends. Germline values: CDR1 MNHEY, CDR2 SMNVEV (reference sequence). This CDR3 reads CASSLSPGGFLDNGYTF. The DNA for the CDR3 is TGTGCCAGCAGTTTATCGCCGGGGGGGTTTCTCGATAATGGCTACACCTTC.

This clone was detected only a few times. The rearrangement uses TRBV5-5 and TRBJ1-6; a possible D gene is TRBD1 (5 bases). Germline assignment: CDR1 SGHKS and CDR2 YYEKEE (reference sequence). The CDR3 is made up of 15 amino acids. V was shortened by 3 bases and J by 6 bases, with 13 bases between the two germline ends. The CDR3 loop reads CASSWGEAGNSPLHF. The CDR3 DNA follows: TGTGCCAGCAGCTGGGGGGAGGCTGGTAATTCACCCCTCCACTTT. Using reference TRBV5-5 and TRBJ1-6 for the parts outside the CDR3, the full variable domain is DAGVTQSPTHLIKTRGQQVTLRCSPISGHKSVSWYQQVLGQGPQFIFQYYEKEERGRGNFPDRFSARQFPNYSSELNVNALLLGDSALYLCASSWGEAGNSPLHFGNGTRLTVT.

The V call is TRBV6-2 or TRBV6-3, the J call TRBJ1-1; D gene uncertain. Trimming stripped 4 bases from V and 9 bases from J, with 9 bases between. The CDR3 consists of 11 residues. Germline loops: CDR1 MNHEY, CDR2 SVGEGT. CDR3 residues: CASSLRSKAFF. CDR3 sequence (DNA): TGTGCCAGCAGTTTGAGAAGTAAAGCTTTCTTT.